This T cell receptor (beta chain) was documented in a study of graft-versus-host responses after intestinal transplantation. Study at large: Recipients across the board were started on anti-thymocyte globulin induction, then kept on tacrolimus and steroids for roughly 3 years.

CDR3 length: 16 amino acids. CDR1 is SGHTS, CDR2 YDEGEE, per germline. Unmatched junction bases numbered 9, after V lost 0 bases and J lost 6 bases. Study-level points and caveats: Within allografts, high graft-versus-host to host-versus-graft clonal ratios were seen among patients with graft-donor T cell macrochimerism. Analysis identified GvH clones in recipient marrow, with some appearing first in ileum or blood. An association linked early post-transplant HvG declines with peak circulating GvH clone levels.

Here immunoSEQ multiplex PCR was the method, and the copy in TCRdb shows in-frame clones only, minus some. The profile covers some 100,000 clones, with around 93% appearing a single time and about 0.07% taken by the ten largest. Comments on this clone: What it binds is unknown.

The clonotype was recovered from a human donor who was the organ donor for an intestinal transplant. Sample: unstimulated CD8+ T cells sorted from spleen or lymph node cells, taken before transplant. The chain couples TRBV5-8 to TRBJ2-7; 10 bases map to TRBD2. In DNA form, the CDR3 reads TGTGCCAGCAGCTTGGGCGTCGGGCTAGCGGGGGTCGAGCAGTACTTC. Protein sequence: CASSLGVGLAGVEQYF.